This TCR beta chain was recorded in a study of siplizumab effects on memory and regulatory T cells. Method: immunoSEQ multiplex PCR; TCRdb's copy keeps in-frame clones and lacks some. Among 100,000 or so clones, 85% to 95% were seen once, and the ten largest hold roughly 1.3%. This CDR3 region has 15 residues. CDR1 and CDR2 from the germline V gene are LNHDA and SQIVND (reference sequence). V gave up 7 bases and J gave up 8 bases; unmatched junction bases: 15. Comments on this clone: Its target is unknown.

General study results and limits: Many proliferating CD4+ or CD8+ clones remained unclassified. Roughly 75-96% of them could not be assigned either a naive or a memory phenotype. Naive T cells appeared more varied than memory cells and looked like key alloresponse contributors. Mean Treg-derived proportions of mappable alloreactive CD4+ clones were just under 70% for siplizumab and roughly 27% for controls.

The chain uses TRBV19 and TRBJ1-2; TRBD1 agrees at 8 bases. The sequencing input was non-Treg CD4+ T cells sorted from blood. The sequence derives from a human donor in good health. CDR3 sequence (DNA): TGTGCCAGTATGTGGGTAGACAGGGGCTCGATCGGCTACACCTTC. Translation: CASMWVDRGSIGYTF.